This T cell receptor beta chain was captured by sequencing in a study of blood T cell repertoires in COVID-19. Study context: Acute and convalescent COVID-19 specimens originated in the United States, Italy and Spain.

Using immunoSEQ multiplex PCR, the repertoire was profiled, and TCRdb retains in-frame clones only, with some absent. The data show around 320,000 clones, nearly 90% seen once. V lost 2 bases, J lost 8 bases, and 10 bases stayed unmatched. This CDR3 region has 16 residues. CDR1 and CDR2 from the germline V gene are SGHRS and YFSETQ. The receptor was derived from a woman in her fifties or sixties who had been exposed to COVID-19. The V gene is TRBV5-1, the J gene TRBJ2-1, with 10 bases identical to TRBD2. Sequences were obtained from PBMCs or T cells enriched from blood (not recorded which). CDR3 nucleotides: TGCGCCAGCAGCTTACCGGGACTAGCGCTTCCCCATGAGCAGTTCTTC. Translating gives CASSLPGLALPHEQFF.